This T cell receptor (beta chain) comes out of a study of PD-1 blockade in classical Hodgkin lymphoma. Study at large: Every 2 weeks, patients got 3 mg/kg intravenous nivolumab.

The CDR3 spans 11 residues. Trimming cost V 5 bases and J 1 base, with 6 bases left between them. Germline assignment: CDR1 DFQATT and CDR2 SNEGSKA (reference sequence). Relapse was seen in all patients after autologous stem cell transplantation, and brentuximab vedotin exposure was variable. The repertoire was sequenced with immunoSEQ multiplex PCR; TCRdb's copy has only in-frame clones and lacks some. Of some 100,000 clones in the sample, roughly 90% were seen once. Study-level findings and limits: Significantly greater TCR diversity emerged by C4D1 in CD4+ cells but not CD8+ cells.

In this sample, this clone turned up once. What it recognizes is unknown. The chain joins TRBV20-1 to TRBJ2-7, with no clear D. Specimen: peripheral blood mononuclear cells (PBMCs), collected before the second cycle of nivolumab. The origin of this receptor is a human donor with classical Hodgkin lymphoma. In DNA, the CDR3 is TGCAGTGCTGGTAGGTCCTACGAGCAGTACTTC. It codes for CSAGRSYEQYF.